Following are 30 T cell receptor beta chains from one sample sequenced in a study of sequential checkpoint blockade in melanoma. This sample's treatment: randomized to nivolumab then ipilimumab (arm A) or the reverse (arm B). Sequenced by immunoSEQ multiplex PCR; TCRdb stores in-frame clones only, minus some. Counted here are 7,500 to 9,500 clones, roughly 23% occurring once; the ten biggest clones make up 9.5% to 12%. The source material was tumor tissue (inferred from file names), sampled from a patient given nivolumab and ipilimumab in sequence. These receptors were obtained from a human donor with melanoma.

The sample holds a few counts of this clone. The gene calls are TRBV9 and TRBJ2-7; 8 nucleotides agree with TRBD2. Germline assignment: CDR1 SGDLS and CDR2 YYNGEE. The trim removed 3 bases at V and 4 bases at J, leaving 6 bases unmatched. There are 14 residues in the CDR3. The CDR3: CASSAGTRGYEQYF. Written as DNA, the CDR3 is TGTGCCAGCAGCGCCGGGACTAGGGGATACGAGCAGTACTTC.

This clone was seen a handful of times. The rearrangement joins TRBV28 to TRBJ1-2, with 9 bases lining up with TRBD1. Germline lookup yields CDR1 MDHEN and CDR2 SYDVKM. With V trimmed by 4 bases and J by 4 bases, 10 bases remained unmatched. The CDR3 spans 16 residues. In nucleotides, the CDR3 is TGTGCCAGCAGTTCGGAAGGACAGGGGCGTACCTATGGCTACACCTTC. Translated: CASSSEGQGRTYGYTF.

This clone has only a few counts. V and J are TRBV19 and TRBJ2-1, with TRBD2 identical over 11 bases. This CDR3 contains 15 residues. The V gene end was trimmed by 4 bases and the J gene end by 3 bases; junction bases not matched to a gene: 2. The V gene's germline CDR1 is LNHDA and CDR2 SQIVND (reference sequence). The CDR3 protein is CASSKTSGDYNEQFF. Here the CDR3 DNA reads TGTGCCAGTAGTAAGACTAGCGGGGACTACAATGAGCAGTTCTTC.

This clone was counted a few times. The chain employs TRBV28 and TRBJ1-3; 11 positions match TRBD1. Germline values: CDR1 MDHEN, CDR2 SYDVKM. The CDR3 has 16 amino acids. The V and J ends lost 2 bases and 3 bases, in that order; junction bases with no gene match: 3. This chain's CDR3 is CASSLLDRGHGNTIYF. CDR3 coding DNA: TGTGCCAGCAGTTTACTGGACAGGGGGCATGGAAACACCATATATTTT.

The J gene is TRBJ2-2, the V gene TRBV19; unclear D gene. Germline CDR1 is LNHDA and CDR2 is SQIVND (reference sequence). V lost 3 bases to trimming and J lost 4 bases, with 15 bases between them. The CDR3 runs 16 residues. The CDR3, as DNA: TGTGCCAGTAGTATGCTGTGGCAGCTAAGCACCGGGGAGCTGTTTTTT. It translates to CASSMLWQLSTGELFF.

This clone is categorized as medium-sized (0.01 to 0.1%). The chain couples TRBV6-8 to TRBJ1-1; D is unclear. CDR1 MNHGY and CDR2 SAAAGT come from the germline V gene. With 2 bases removed from V and 4 bases from J, the gap between germline ends came to 14 bases. CDR3 length equals 15 residues. DNA for the CDR3: TGTGCCAGCAGTTACGAAGCAGATCCAAGCACTGAAGCTTTCTTT. Its translation: CASSYEADPSTEAFF.

The chain links TRBV6-8 to TRBJ2-2; D remains ambiguous. This CDR3 comprises 12 residues. Germline CDR1 and CDR2: MNHGY and SAAAGT. Trimming took 0 bases from V and 5 from J, leaving 1 base between them. The CDR3 protein is CASSYSTGELFF. The CDR3 nucleotides read TGTGCCAGCAGTTACTCTACCGGGGAGCTGTTTTTT.

The rearrangement links TRBV18 to TRBJ2-3; 7 bases match TRBD1. After removal of 2 bases from V and 5 bases from J, the junction contained 7 bases not matched to a gene. CDR1 and CDR2 (germline): KGHSH, LQKENI. The CDR3 has 15 residues. This chain's CDR3 is CASSPLEGQVDTQYF. Written as DNA, the CDR3 is TGTGCCAGCTCACCATTAGAAGGACAGGTAGATACGCAGTATTTT.

This clone is a singleton in its sample. The chain has TRBV5-1 and TRBJ2-3, with D possibly being TRBD2 (7 bases). The CDR3 totals 17 residues. V gave up 0 bases and J gave up 3 bases, with 17 bases separating them. Germline CDR1 reads SGHRS; CDR2 reads YFSETQ. The DNA of the CDR3 is TGCGCCAGCAGCTTGGAAGGGACATGGGGAGGGACAGATACGCAGTATTTT. As protein: CASSLEGTWGGTDTQYF.

This clone has only one observation. This chain joins TRBV10-2 and TRBJ2-2; 11 bases are a match to TRBD2. Germline CDR1 is WSHSY and CDR2 is SAAADI. CDR3 size: 15 residues. V gave up 6 bases and J gave up 2 bases; unmatched junction bases: 2. CDR3 region: CASRLAGVNTGELFF. CDR3 DNA: TGCGCCAGCAGACTAGCGGGGGTAAACACCGGGGAGCTGTTTTTT.

CDR3 in amino acids: CASSLPGPAGSGNTIYF. CDR3 sequence (DNA): TGTGCCAGCAGCTTGCCGGGCCCTGCGGGCTCTGGAAACACCATATATTTT. This sequence joins TRBV2 and TRBJ1-3; D call uncertain. CDR1 SNHLY and CDR2 FYNNEI come from the germline V gene. Trimming pared 6 bases from V and 0 bases from J, leaving 18 bases between. The length of the CDR3 is 17 residues.

This clone was counted only a few times. The chain links TRBV11-3 to TRBJ2-7, with TRBD1 matching over 9 bases. Trimming took 4 bases from V and 0 from J; bases not matched to a gene: 1. The CDR3 length is 14 residues. Germline assignment: CDR1 SGHNT and CDR2 YENEEA. CDR3 residues: CASSSTGGSYEQYF. CDR3 coding DNA: TGTGCCAGCAGCTCGACAGGGGGCTCCTACGAGCAGTACTTC.

This clone has just a few counts. The chain carries TRBV6-8 and TRBJ2-3, with a possible D match to TRBD2 (6 bases). The V end lost 5 bases, the J end lost 2 bases, and 14 bases lay between the germline ends. The CDR3 runs to 15 residues. Germline V CDR1 and CDR2: MNHGY, SAAAGT. The DNA of the CDR3 is TGTGCCAGCAGTGTTGAGGTAGCGGCCACAGATACGCAGTATTTT. Its protein is CASSVEVAATDTQYF.

In its sample, this clone is medium-sized. In the same sample, other DNA sequences code for this CDR3. The gene calls are TRBV11-3 and TRBJ1-5, with TRBD1 identical over 8 bases. V gave up 5 bases and J gave up 1 base; unmatched junction bases: 4. The CDR3 has 15 residues. Germline V gene sequence: CDR1 SGHNT, CDR2 YENEEA. CDR3 DNA sequence: TGTGCCAGCAGCCAAGGACAGGGAAGCAATCAGCCCCAGCATTTT. It encodes CASSQGQGSNQPQHF.

V gene TRBV2 combines with J gene TRBJ1-2, with 11 bases fitting TRBD1. Germline V gene lookup returns CDR1 SNHLY and CDR2 FYNNEI. This CDR3 has 14 amino acids. J was trimmed by 6 bases and V by 3 bases; bases with no gene match: 3. The CDR3 region is CASSEDRGHDGYTF. CDR3 nucleotides: TGTGCCAGCAGTGAGGACAGGGGGCACGATGGCTACACCTTC.

Regarding this clone: The junction shows a germline mismatch at one end, possibly a read error. The chain joins TRBV7-6 to TRBJ2-5; D not resolved. CDR1 SGHVS and CDR2 FNYEAQ come from the germline V gene. The CDR3 extends over 15 amino acids. DNA for the CDR3: TGTGCTAGCAGCCAAGGCAACAGTCTGGGAGAGACCCAGTACTTC. Translated, it gives CASSQGNSLGETQYF.

This clone was counted between two and nine times. V and J are TRBV11-3 and TRBJ1-2; no definite D call. The CDR3 runs to 15 residues. V was cut by 3 bases and J by 2 bases, with 13 bases left in between. Looked up from germline, CDR1 is SGHNT and CDR2 is YENEEA. The CDR3 coding sequence is TGTGCCAGCAGCTTGGCCTTCGTGAGGAACTATGGCTACACCTTC. Amino acid sequence: CASSLAFVRNYGYTF.

This chain links TRBV11-3 with TRBJ1-4; the match to TRBD1 covers 10 bases. The CDR3 covers 15 residues. V was pared by 5 bases and J by 7 bases, with 7 bases of the junction left unmatched. CDR1 and CDR2 from the germline V gene are SGHNT and YENEEA. CDR3 residues: CASSRFGTGAEKLFF. For the CDR3, the DNA is TGTGCCAGCAGCCGTTTCGGGACAGGGGCTGAAAAACTGTTTTTT.

This chain's CDR3 is CASSRDKELLGYTF. The CDR3 bases are TGTGCCAGCAGCCGCGACAAGGAGCTTCTGGGCTACACCTTC. This chain uses TRBV11-3 with TRBJ1-2; D gene uncertain. V was cut by 5 bases and J by 8 bases, with 18 bases left in between. CDR1 is SGHNT and CDR2 is YENEEA in the germline V gene. This CDR3 has 14 amino acids.

The chain recombines TRBV19 with TRBJ1-5, with 8 bases lining up with TRBD1. The germline CDR1 and CDR2 sequences are LNHDA and SQIVND (reference sequence). V was pared by 4 bases and J by 5 bases, with 4 bases of the junction left unmatched. This CDR3 comprises 14 residues. CDR3: CASSTGGAYQPQHF. CDR3 in DNA: TGTGCCAGTAGTACAGGGGGCGCATATCAGCCCCAGCATTTT.

The CDR3 sequence is CASSLLTGGNTEAFF. For the CDR3, the DNA is TGTGCCAGTAGTTTGTTGACAGGGGGCAATACTGAAGCTTTCTTT. The V call is TRBV19, the J call TRBJ1-1; TRBD1 agrees at 10 bases. V gave up 5 bases and J gave up 5 bases; unmatched junction bases: 8. This CDR3 is built from 15 residues. From germline, CDR1 is LNHDA and CDR2 SQIVND (reference sequence).

The chain couples TRBV28 to TRBJ1-1, with a possible D match to TRBD1 (6 bases). Germline V CDR1 and CDR2: MDHEN, SYDVKM. The CDR3 loop spans 15 amino acids. V was cut by 6 bases and J by 0 bases, with 14 bases left in between. The DNA of the CDR3 is TGTGCCAGCAGACTAGGGGGGACTCTGAACACTGAAGCTTTCTTT. Translation: CASRLGGTLNTEAFF.

At least ten counts were recorded for this clone. The chain employs TRBV11-3 and TRBJ2-7; TRBD2 might be the D (5 bases). V was pared by 2 bases and J by 0 bases, with 11 bases between. The germline V gene has CDR1 SGHNT and CDR2 YENEEA. The CDR3 spans 15 residues. Here the CDR3 reads CASSLRTEISYEQYF. The CDR3 region has the DNA TGTGCCAGCAGCTTAAGGACTGAGATCTCCTACGAGCAGTACTTC. The whole variable domain, filled in from reference TRBV11-3 and TRBJ2-7, reads EAGVVQSPRYKIIEKKQPVAFWCNPISGHNTLYWYLQNLGQGPELLIRYENEEAVDDSQLPKDRFSAERLKGVDSTLKIQPAELGDSAVYLCASSLRTEISYEQYFGPGTRLTVT.

The chain carries TRBV6-8 and TRBJ1-5; 8 nucleotides line up with TRBD1. Trimming cost V 6 bases and J 4 bases; bases outside gene matches: 17. The CDR3 runs to 18 residues. Germline CDR1 and CDR2: MNHGY and SAAAGT. CDR3 loop: CASRRATQGARGNQPQHF. The CDR3, as DNA: TGTGCCAGCAGACGAGCGACCCAGGGGGCTCGGGGGAATCAGCCCCAGCATTTT.

CDR3 amino acids: CASSYVSGGRELFF. In nucleotides, the CDR3 is TGTGCCAGCAGTTACGTGTCAGGGGGCCGGGAGCTGTTTTTT. The chain carries TRBV6-7 and TRBJ2-2, with 8 bases identical to TRBD1. TRBV6-7 is filed as an ORF, its function uncertain. This CDR3 is built from 14 residues. V was pared by 2 bases and J by 9 bases, with 5 bases of the junction left unmatched.

The chain has TRBV28 and TRBJ2-3, with TRBD2 matching over 10 bases. V shed 2 bases, J shed 4 bases, and the junction held 9 bases outside the gene matches. CDR1 is MDHEN, CDR2 SYDVKM, per germline. The CDR3 covers 17 residues. As DNA, the CDR3 is TGTGCCAGCAGTTTAGGGGCTAGCGGGGGCCTGTCAGATACGCAGTATTTT. It specifies CASSLGASGGLSDTQYF.

This sequence joins TRBV28 and TRBJ2-2; possible D gene TRBD1, 5 bases. The germline gives CDR1 MDHEN, CDR2 SYDVKM. The CDR3 has 14 residues. V lost 4 bases and J 3 bases, leaving 9 bases between the germline ends. CDR3 sequence (DNA): TGTGCCAGCAGTTCCTTAGGGGACACCGGGGAGCTGTTTTTT. It specifies CASSSLGDTGELFF.

This clone was seen more than once but under ten times. The chain employs TRBV28 and TRBJ2-7, with D tentatively TRBD1 (6 bases). In germline, CDR1 is MDHEN, CDR2 SYDVKM. The CDR3 totals 14 residues. The V end lost 6 bases, the J end lost 2 bases, and 14 bases lay between the germline ends. The CDR3 DNA is TGTGCCAGCAGCAGCAGGGGCCTTACCTACGAGCAGTACTTC. Its protein product is CASSSRGLTYEQYF. Variable domain in full (rest from reference TRBV28 and TRBJ2-7): DVKVTQSSRYLVKRTGEKVFLECVQDMDHENMFWYRQDPGLGLRLIYFSYDVKMKEKGDIPEGYSVSREKKERFSLILESASTNQTSMYLCASSSRGLTYEQYFGPGTRLTVT.

Sample share makes this clone medium-sized. The chain employs TRBV11-3 and TRBJ1-2; 10 bases align to TRBD1. Germline CDR1 is SGHNT and CDR2 is YENEEA. Losses at the gene ends were 3 bases for V and 2 bases for J; bases not matched to a gene: 0. The CDR3 consists of 14 residues. CDR3 DNA sequence: TGTGCCAGCAGCTTGGACAGGGGGAACTATGGCTACACCTTC. Its translation is CASSLDRGNYGYTF.

By frequency in the sample, this clone is medium-sized. The CDR3 DNA reads as TGTGCCAGCAGACTTAACAGCTTCGGAGCCGGGGAGCTGTTTTTT. Residues: CASRLNSFGAGELFF. The rearrangement uses TRBV11-3 and TRBJ2-2; D gene unclear. The CDR3 consists of 15 residues. Trimming cost V 6 bases and J 6 bases, with 17 bases left between them. Germline values: CDR1 SGHNT, CDR2 YENEEA.